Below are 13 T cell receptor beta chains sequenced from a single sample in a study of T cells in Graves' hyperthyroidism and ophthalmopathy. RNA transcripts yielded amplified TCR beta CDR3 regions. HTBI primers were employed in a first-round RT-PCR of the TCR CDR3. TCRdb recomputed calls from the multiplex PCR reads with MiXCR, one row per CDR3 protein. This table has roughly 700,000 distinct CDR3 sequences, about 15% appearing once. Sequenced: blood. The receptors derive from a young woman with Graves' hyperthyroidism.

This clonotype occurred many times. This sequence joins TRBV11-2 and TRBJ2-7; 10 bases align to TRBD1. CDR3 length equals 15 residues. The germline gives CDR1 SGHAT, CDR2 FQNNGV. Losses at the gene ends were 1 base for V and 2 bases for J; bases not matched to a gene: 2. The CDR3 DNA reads TGTGCCAGCAGCTTAGTTGGACAGGGGGCCTACGAGCAGTACTTC. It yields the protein CASSLVGQGAYEQYF. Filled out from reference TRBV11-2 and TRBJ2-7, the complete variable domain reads EAGVAQSPRYKIIEKRQSVAFWCNPISGHATLYWYQQILGQGPKLLIQFQNNGVVDDSQLPKDRFSAERLKGVDSTLKIQPAKLEDSAVYLCASSLVGQGAYEQYFGPGTRLTVT.

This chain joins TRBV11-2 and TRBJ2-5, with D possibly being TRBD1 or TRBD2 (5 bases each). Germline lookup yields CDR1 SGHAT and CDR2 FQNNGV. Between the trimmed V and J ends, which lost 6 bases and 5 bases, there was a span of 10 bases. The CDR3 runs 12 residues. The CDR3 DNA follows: TGTGCCAGCAGTCCCGGGACGGAGACCCAGTACTTC. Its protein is CASSPGTETQYF.

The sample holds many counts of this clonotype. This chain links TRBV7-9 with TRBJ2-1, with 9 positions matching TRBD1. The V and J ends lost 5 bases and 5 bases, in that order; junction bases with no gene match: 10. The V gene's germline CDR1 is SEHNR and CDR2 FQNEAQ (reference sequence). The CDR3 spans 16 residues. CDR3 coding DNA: TGTGCCAGCAGCCATTTTTTGGGGACAGGGAACAATGAGCAGTTCTTC. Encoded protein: CASSHFLGTGNNEQFF.

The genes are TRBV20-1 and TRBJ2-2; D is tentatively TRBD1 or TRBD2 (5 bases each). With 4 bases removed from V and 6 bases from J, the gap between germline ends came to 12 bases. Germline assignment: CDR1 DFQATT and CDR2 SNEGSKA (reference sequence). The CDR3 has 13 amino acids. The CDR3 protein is CSATPGPAGELFF. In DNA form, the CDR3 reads TGCAGTGCTACCCCGGGACCCGCCGGGGAGCTGTTTTTT.

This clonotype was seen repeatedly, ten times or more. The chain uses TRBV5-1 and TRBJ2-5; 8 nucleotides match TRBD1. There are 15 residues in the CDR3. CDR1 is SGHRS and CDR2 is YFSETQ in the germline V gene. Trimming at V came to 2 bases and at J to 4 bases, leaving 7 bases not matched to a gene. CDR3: CASSFWQGAGETQYF. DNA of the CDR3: TGCGCCAGCAGCTTTTGGCAGGGGGCAGGAGAGACCCAGTACTTC.

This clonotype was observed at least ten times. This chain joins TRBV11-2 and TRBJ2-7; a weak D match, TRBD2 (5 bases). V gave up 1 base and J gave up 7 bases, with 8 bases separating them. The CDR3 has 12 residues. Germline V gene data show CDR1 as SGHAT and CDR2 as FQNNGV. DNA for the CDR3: TGTGCCAGCAGCTTAGGGACTGAAGAGCAGTACTTC. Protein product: CASSLGTEEQYF.

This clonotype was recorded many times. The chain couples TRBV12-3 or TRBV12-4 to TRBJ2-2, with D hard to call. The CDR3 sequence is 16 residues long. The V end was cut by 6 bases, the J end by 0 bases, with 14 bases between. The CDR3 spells CASSAPGHTNTGELFF. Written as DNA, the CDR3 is TGTGCCAGCAGCGCCCCGGGCCACACGAACACCGGGGAGCTGTTTTTT.

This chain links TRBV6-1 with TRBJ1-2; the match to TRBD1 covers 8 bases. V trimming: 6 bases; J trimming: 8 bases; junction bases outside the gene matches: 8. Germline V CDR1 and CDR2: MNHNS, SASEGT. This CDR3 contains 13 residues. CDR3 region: CASRAGQALGYTF. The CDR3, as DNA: TGTGCCAGCAGGGCGGGACAGGCTTTGGGCTACACCTTC.

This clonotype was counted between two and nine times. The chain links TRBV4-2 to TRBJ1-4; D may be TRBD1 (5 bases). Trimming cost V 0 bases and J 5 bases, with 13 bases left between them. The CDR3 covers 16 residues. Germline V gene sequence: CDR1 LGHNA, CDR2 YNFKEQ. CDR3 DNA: TGTGCCAGCAGCCAAGATGGGAGAAGGGGCAATGAAAAACTGTTTTTT. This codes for CASSQDGRRGNEKLFF.

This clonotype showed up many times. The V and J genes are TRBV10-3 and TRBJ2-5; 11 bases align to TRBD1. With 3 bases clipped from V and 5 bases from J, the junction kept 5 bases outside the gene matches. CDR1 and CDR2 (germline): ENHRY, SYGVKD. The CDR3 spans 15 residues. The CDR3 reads CAISDSDRGPETQYF. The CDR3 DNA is TGTGCCATCAGTGACTCGGACAGGGGGCCGGAGACCCAGTACTTC.

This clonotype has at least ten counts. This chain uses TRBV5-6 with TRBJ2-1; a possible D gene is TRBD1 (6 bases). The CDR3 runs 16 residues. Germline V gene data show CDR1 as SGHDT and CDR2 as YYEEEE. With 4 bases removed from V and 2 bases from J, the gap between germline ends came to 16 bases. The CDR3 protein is CASSKKDSIAYNEQFF. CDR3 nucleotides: TGTGCCAGCAGCAAAAAGGACAGCATAGCCTACAATGAGCAGTTCTTC.

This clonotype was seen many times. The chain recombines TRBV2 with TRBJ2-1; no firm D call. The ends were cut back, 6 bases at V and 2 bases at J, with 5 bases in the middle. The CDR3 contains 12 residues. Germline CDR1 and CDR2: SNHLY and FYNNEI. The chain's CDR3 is CASRLTYNEQFF. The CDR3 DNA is TGTGCCAGCAGGCTGACCTACAATGAGCAGTTCTTC.

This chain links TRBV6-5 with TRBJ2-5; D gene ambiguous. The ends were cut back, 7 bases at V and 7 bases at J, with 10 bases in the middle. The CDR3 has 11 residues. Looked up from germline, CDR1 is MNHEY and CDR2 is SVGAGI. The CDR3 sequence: CASMFRGTQYF. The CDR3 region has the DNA TGTGCCAGCATGTTCCGAGGGACCCAGTACTTC.